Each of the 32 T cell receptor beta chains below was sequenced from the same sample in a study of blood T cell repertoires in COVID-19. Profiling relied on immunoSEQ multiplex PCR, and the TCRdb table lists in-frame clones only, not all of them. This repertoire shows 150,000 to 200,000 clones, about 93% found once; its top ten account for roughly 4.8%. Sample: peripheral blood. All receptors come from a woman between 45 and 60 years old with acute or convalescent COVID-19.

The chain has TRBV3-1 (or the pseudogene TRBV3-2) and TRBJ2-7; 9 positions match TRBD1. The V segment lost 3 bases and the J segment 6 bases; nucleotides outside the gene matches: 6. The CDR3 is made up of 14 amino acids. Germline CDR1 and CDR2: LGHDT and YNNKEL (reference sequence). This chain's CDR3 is CASSQTGGGGEQYF. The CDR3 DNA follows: TGTGCCAGCAGCCAGACAGGGGGGGGTGGCGAGCAGTACTTC.

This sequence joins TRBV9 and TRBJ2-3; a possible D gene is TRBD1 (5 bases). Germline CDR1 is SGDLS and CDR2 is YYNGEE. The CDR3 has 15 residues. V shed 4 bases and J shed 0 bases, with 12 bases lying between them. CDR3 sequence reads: CASSKGTGSTDTQYF. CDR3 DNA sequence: TGTGCCAGCAGCAAAGGAACAGGAAGCACAGATACGCAGTATTTT.

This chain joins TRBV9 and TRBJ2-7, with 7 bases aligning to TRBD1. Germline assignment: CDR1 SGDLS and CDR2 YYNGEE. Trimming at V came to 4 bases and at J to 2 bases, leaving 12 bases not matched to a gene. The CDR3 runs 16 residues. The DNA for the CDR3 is TGTGCCAGCAGCCCGGGACAGAATTATATTACCTACGAGCAGTACTTC. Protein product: CASSPGQNYITYEQYF.

The DNA of the CDR3 is TGTGCCAGCAGCCTCAGAGGTCGAGGCGGGGAGCTGTTTTTT. As protein: CASSLRGRGGELFF. The chain combines TRBV7-3 with TRBJ2-2; D ambiguous. Trimming stripped 5 bases from V and 7 bases from J, with 14 bases between. The CDR3 consists of 14 residues. Germline lookup yields CDR1 SGHTA and CDR2 FQGTGA.

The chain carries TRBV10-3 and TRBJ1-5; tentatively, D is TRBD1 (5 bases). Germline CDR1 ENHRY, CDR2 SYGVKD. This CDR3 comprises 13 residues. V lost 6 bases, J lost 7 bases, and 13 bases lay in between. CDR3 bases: TGTGCCATCAGCGATAGGCAGGGCCAGCCCCAGCATTTT. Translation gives CAISDRQGQPQHF.

CDR3 region: CASSPGTGGAFF. As DNA, the CDR3 is TGTGCCAGCAGTCCAGGGACAGGGGGAGCTTTCTTT. The chain combines TRBV6-2 or TRBV6-3 with TRBJ1-1; 11 bases line up with TRBD1. From germline, CDR1 is MNHEY and CDR2 SVGEGT. V lost 5 bases to trimming and J lost 10 bases; unmatched junction nucleotides: 3. The CDR3 has 12 residues.

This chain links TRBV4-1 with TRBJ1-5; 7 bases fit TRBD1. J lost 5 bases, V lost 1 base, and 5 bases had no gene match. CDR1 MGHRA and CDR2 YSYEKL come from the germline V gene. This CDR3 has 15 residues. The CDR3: CASSQADREDQPQHF. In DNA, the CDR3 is TGCGCCAGCAGCCAAGCTGACAGGGAAGATCAGCCCCAGCATTTT.

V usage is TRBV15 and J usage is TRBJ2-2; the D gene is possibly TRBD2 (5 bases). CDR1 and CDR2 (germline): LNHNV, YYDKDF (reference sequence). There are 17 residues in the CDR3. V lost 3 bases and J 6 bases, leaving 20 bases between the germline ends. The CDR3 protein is CATSRYRRTGVPGELFF. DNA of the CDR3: TGTGCCACCAGCAGGTATCGGAGGACCGGAGTCCCCGGGGAGCTGTTTTTT.

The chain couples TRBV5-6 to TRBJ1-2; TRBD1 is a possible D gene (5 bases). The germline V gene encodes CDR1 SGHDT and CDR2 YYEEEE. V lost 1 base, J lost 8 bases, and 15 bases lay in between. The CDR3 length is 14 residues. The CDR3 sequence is CASSLSGRAQGYTF. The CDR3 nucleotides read TGTGCCAGCAGCTTGTCGGGCAGGGCGCAAGGCTACACCTTC.

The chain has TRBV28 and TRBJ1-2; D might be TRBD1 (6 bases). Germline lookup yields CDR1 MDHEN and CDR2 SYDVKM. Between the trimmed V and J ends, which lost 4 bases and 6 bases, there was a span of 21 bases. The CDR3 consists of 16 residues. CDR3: CASSSPGTPPVDGYTF. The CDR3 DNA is TGTGCCAGCAGTTCTCCCGGGACACCTCCAGTTGATGGCTACACCTTC.

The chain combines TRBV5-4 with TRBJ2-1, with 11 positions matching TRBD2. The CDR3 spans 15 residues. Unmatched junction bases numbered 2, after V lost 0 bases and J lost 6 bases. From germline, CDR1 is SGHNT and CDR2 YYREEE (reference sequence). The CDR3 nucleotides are TGTGCCAGCAGCTTGGTAGCGGGGGGGGCCAATGAGCAGTTCTTC. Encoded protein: CASSLVAGGANEQFF.

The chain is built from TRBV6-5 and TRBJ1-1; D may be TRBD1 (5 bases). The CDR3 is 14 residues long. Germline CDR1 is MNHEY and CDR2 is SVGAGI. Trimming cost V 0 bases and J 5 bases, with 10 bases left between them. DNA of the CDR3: TGTGCCAGCAGTTACTCCAACAGGTGGACTGAAGCTTTCTTT. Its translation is CASSYSNRWTEAFF.

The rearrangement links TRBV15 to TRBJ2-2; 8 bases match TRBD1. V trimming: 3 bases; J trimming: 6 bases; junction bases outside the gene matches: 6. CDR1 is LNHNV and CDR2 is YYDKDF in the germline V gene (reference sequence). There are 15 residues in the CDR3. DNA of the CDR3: TGTGCCACCAGCAGGGACAGGGTAACATCCGGGGAGCTGTTTTTT. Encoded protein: CATSRDRVTSGELFF.

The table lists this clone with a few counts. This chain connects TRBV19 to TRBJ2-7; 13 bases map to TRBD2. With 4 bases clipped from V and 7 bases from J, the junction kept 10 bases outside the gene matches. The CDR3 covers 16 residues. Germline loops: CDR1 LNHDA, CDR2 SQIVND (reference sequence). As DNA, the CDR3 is TGTGCCAGTAGTACCTGGACTAGCGGGGGCCGTGTGGAGCAGTACTTC. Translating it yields CASSTWTSGGRVEQYF.

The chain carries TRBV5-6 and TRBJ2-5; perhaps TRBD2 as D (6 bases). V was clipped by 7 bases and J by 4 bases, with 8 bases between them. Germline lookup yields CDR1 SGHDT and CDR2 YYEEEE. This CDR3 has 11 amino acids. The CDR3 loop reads CASGAGETQYF. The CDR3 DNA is TGTGCCAGCGGAGCGGGAGAGACCCAGTACTTC.

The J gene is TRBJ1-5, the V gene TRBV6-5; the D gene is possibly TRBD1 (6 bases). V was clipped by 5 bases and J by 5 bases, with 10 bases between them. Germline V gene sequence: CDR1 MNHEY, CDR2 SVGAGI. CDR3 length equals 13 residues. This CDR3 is CASSRQAYQPQHF. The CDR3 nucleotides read TGTGCCAGCAGTAGACAGGCCTATCAGCCCCAGCATTTT.

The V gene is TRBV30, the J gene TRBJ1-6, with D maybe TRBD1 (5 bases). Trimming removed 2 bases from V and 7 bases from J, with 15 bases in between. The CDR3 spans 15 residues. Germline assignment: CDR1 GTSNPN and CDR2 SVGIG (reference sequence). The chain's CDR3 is CAWSHGGGVNSPLHF. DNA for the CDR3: TGTGCCTGGAGTCACGGCGGGGGGGTGAATTCACCCCTCCACTTT. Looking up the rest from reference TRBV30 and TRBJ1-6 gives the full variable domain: SQTIHQWPATLVQPVGSPLSLECTVEGTSNPNLYWYRQAAGRGLQLLFYSVGIGQISSEVPQNLSASRPQDRQFILSSKKLLLSDSGFYLCAWSHGGGVNSPLHFGNGTRLTVT.

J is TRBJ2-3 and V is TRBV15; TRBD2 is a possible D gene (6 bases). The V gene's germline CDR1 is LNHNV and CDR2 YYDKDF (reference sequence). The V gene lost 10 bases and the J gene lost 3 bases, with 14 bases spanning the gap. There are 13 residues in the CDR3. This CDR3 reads CASQGGVTDTQYF. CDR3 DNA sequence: TGTGCCAGTCAGGGAGGTGTTACAGATACGCAGTATTTT.

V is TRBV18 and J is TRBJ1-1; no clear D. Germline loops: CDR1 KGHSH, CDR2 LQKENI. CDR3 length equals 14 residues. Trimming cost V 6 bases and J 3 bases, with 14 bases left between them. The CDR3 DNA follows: TGTGCCAGCTCCCAGATGGTAGCGGACACTGAAGCTTTCTTT. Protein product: CASSQMVADTEAFF.

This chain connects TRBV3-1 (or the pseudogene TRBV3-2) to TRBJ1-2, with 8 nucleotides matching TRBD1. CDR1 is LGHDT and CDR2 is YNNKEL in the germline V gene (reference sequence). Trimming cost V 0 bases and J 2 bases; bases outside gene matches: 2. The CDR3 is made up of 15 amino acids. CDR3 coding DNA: TGTGCCAGCAGCCAAGACAGGGGGCAGAACTATGGCTACACCTTC. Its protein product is CASSQDRGQNYGYTF.

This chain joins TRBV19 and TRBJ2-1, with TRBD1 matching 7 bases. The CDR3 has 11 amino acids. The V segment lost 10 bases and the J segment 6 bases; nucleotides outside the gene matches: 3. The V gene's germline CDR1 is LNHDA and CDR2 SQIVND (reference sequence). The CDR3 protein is CATRQGNEQFF. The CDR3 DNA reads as TGTGCCACCAGACAGGGCAATGAGCAGTTCTTC.

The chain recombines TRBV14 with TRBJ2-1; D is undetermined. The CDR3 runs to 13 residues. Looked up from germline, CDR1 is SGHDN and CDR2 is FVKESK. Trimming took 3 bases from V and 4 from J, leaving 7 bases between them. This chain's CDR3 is CASSQMRYNEQFF. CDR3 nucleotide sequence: TGTGCCAGCAGCCAGATGCGGTACAATGAGCAGTTCTTC. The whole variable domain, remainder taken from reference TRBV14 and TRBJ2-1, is EAGVTQFPSHSVIEKGQTVTLRCDPISGHDNLYWYRRVMGKEIKFLLHFVKESKQDESGMPNNRFLAERTGGTYSTLKVQPAELEDSGVYFCASSQMRYNEQFFGPGTRLTVL.

CDR3 sequence reads: CSVVDGTNQPQHF. The CDR3 DNA reads as TGCAGCGTTGTAGATGGGACAAATCAGCCCCAGCATTTT. V usage is TRBV29-1 and J usage is TRBJ1-5; D is possibly TRBD1 (6 bases). The CDR3 is 13 amino acids. CDR1 and CDR2 from the germline V gene are SQVTM and ANQGSEA. Trimming pared 4 bases from V and 4 bases from J, leaving 11 bases between.

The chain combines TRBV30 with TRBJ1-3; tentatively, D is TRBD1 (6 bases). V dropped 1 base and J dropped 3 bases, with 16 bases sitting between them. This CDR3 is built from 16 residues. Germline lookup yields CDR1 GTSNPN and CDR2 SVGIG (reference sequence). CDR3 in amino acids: CAWSEGRGWNGNTIYF. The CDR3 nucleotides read TGTGCCTGGAGTGAGGGCAGGGGCTGGAATGGAAACACCATATATTTT.

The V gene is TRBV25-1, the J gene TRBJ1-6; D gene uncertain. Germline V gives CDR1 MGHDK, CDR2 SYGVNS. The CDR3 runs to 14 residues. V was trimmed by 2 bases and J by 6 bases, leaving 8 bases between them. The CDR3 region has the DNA TGTGCCAGCAGTGAAAATAAGCCTAATTCACCCCTCCACTTT. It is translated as CASSENKPNSPLHF.

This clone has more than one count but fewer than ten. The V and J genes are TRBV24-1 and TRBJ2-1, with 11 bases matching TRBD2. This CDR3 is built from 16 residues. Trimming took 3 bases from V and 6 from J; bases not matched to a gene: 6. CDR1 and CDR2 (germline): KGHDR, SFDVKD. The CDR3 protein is CATSDMTSGKPNEQFF. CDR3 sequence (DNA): TGTGCCACCAGTGATATGACTAGCGGGAAGCCCAATGAGCAGTTCTTC.

The CDR3 here is CASSQELGAPNEKLFF. The CDR3 region has the DNA TGCGCCAGCAGCCAAGAACTCGGAGCCCCTAATGAAAAACTGTTTTTT. V gene TRBV4-3 combines with J gene TRBJ1-4; D unresolved. Germline lookup yields CDR1 LGHNA and CDR2 YSLEER. The CDR3 length is 16 residues. The germline V and J ends were trimmed by 0 bases and 3 bases, with 11 bases remaining between them.

As DNA, the CDR3 is TGTGCCAGCAGTTGGGGACAGGGGAGCGCTGAAGCTTTCTTT. Translating it yields CASSWGQGSAEAFF. The chain links TRBV6-2 or TRBV6-3 to TRBJ1-1; 10 bases align to TRBD1. CDR1 MNHEY and CDR2 SVGEGT come from the germline V gene. Losses at the gene ends were 4 bases for V and 6 bases for J; bases not matched to a gene: 5. The CDR3 length is 14 residues.

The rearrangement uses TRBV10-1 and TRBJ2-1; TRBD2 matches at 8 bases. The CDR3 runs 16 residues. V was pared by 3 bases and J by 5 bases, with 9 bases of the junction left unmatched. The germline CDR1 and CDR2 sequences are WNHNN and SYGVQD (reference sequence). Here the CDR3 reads CASSDSFFGGDNEQFF. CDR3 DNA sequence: TGCGCCAGCAGTGACTCCTTTTTCGGGGGGGACAATGAGCAGTTCTTC.

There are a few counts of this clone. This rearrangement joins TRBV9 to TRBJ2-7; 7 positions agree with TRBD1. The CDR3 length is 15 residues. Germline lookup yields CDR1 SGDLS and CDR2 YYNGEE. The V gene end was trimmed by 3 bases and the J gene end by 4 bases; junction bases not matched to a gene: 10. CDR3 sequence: CASSATGSWGYEQYF. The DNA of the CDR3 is TGTGCCAGCAGCGCGACAGGGTCGTGGGGTTACGAGCAGTACTTC.

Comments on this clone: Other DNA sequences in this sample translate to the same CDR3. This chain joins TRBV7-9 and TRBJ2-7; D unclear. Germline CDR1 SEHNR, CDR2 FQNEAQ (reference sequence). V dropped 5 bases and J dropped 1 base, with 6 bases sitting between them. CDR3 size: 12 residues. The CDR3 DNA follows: TGTGCCAGCAGCACTGGTTCCTACGAGCAGTACTTC. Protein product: CASSTGSYEQYF. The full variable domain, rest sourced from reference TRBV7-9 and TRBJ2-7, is DTGVSQNPRHKITKRGQNVTFRCDPISEHNRLYWYRQTLGQGPEFLTYFQNEAQLEKSRLLSDRFSAERPKGSFSTLEIQRTEQGDSAMYLCASSTGSYEQYFGPGTRLTVT.

This chain's CDR3 is CASSGGQLKNQPQHF. The CDR3 nucleotides are TGTGCCAGTAGTGGGGGACAGCTCAAAAATCAGCCCCAGCATTTT. The V and J genes are TRBV19 and TRBJ1-5; 7 nucleotides match TRBD1. The V and J ends lost 5 bases and 4 bases, in that order; junction bases with no gene match: 8. Germline V gene lookup returns CDR1 LNHDA and CDR2 SQIVND (reference sequence). The CDR3 is 15 amino acids.